A single sample gave rise to the 17 T cell receptor beta chains below, sequenced in a study of CD8 T cells in ankylosing spondylitis. TCRdb processed the 5' RACE reads anew with MiXCR; each CDR3 protein has one entry. The data hold around 250,000 distinct CDR3 sequences, with 15% to 20% observed a single time. Source material: blood, either unsorted or a sorted T cell fraction (not recorded which). Source of these receptors: a male donor with ankylosing spondylitis or in good health (not recorded which).

This clonotype showed up many times. This chain connects TRBV7-8 to TRBJ2-3, with TRBD2 matching 11 bases. Germline lookup yields CDR1 SGHVS and CDR2 FQNEAQ. The V segment lost 5 bases and the J segment 3 bases; nucleotides outside the gene matches: 4. CDR3 length equals 15 residues. The DNA for the CDR3 is TGTGCCAGCAGCCCCCGACTAGCGGGAACAGATACGCAGTATTTT. Its translation: CASSPRLAGTDTQYF.

The chain carries TRBV20-1 and TRBJ1-3; a possible D gene is TRBD1 (5 bases). The V and J ends lost 5 bases and 0 bases respectively, with 11 bases between them. The germline gives CDR1 DFQATT, CDR2 SNEGSKA (reference sequence). The CDR3 runs 14 residues. The CDR3 region is CSASGLNSGNTIYF. The CDR3 DNA sequence: TGCAGTGCTTCGGGACTGAACTCTGGAAACACCATATATTTT.

This clonotype was recorded many times. This chain uses TRBV5-5 with TRBJ2-1, with a possible D match to TRBD2 (6 bases). With 0 bases removed from V and 4 bases from J, the gap between germline ends came to 11 bases. CDR1 is SGHKS, CDR2 YYEKEE, per germline (reference sequence). This CDR3 region has 15 residues. The CDR3 nucleotides are TGTGCCAGCAGCTTGGAAGTTAGCGGTTACAATGAGCAGTTCTTC. Translation gives CASSLEVSGYNEQFF.

The rearrangement joins TRBV6-4 to TRBJ2-2; no definite D call. The V gene's germline CDR1 is MRHNA and CDR2 SNTAGT. The CDR3 runs 11 residues. V gave up 2 bases and J gave up 8 bases, with 3 bases separating them. Here the CDR3 reads CASSDGGELFF. The CDR3 bases are TGTGCCAGCAGTGACGGTGGGGAGCTGTTTTTT.

This clonotype was detected a few times. The rearrangement joins TRBV20-1 to TRBJ2-2; weak D call: TRBD1 (5 bases). CDR3 size: 13 residues. Trimming cost V 3 bases and J 3 bases, with 8 bases left between them. Germline assignment: CDR1 DFQATT and CDR2 SNEGSKA (reference sequence). The CDR3 here is CSASPRDTGELFF. The CDR3 coding sequence is TGCAGTGCTAGTCCCAGGGACACCGGGGAGCTGTTTTTT.

This clonotype was detected a few times. The chain is built from TRBV6-1 and TRBJ2-7; possibly TRBD2 for D (6 bases). This CDR3 contains 15 residues. Per the germline V gene, CDR1 is MNHNS and CDR2 is SASEGT. Trimming pared 6 bases from V and 4 bases from J, leaving 19 bases between. CDR3 sequence reads: CASSQGTPDKYEQYF. CDR3 sequence (DNA): TGTGCCAGCAGCCAAGGGACTCCGGATAAATACGAGCAGTACTTC.

CDR3 in DNA: TGTGCCAGCAGCCAAGGCCTACAGGGCCAGCCCCAGCATTTT. Protein sequence: CASSQGLQGQPQHF. The V and J genes are TRBV4-2 and TRBJ1-5, with D perhaps matching TRBD1 (6 bases). There are 14 residues in the CDR3. The V gene's germline CDR1 is LGHNA and CDR2 YNFKEQ. V was pared by 1 base and J by 7 bases, with 11 bases between.

This clonotype was observed a few times. The chain carries TRBV4-1 and TRBJ1-1, with D possibly TRBD1 on 5 matching bases. The V gene's germline CDR1 is MGHRA and CDR2 YSYEKL. V was trimmed by 2 bases and J by 4 bases, leaving 11 bases between them. This CDR3 is built from 14 residues. The CDR3 here is CASSQFMGGTEAFF. Written as DNA, the CDR3 is TGCGCCAGCAGCCAATTTATGGGGGGCACTGAAGCTTTCTTT.

Many counts were recorded for this clonotype. This sequence joins TRBV5-5 and TRBJ2-7, with no clear D. The germline gives CDR1 SGHKS, CDR2 YYEKEE (reference sequence). There are 14 residues in the CDR3. V was trimmed by 0 bases and J by 2 bases, leaving 9 bases between them. The CDR3 region is CASSLVLDAYEQYF. CDR3 sequence (DNA): TGTGCCAGCAGCTTGGTTCTTGACGCCTACGAGCAGTACTTC.

Only a few counts were recorded for this clonotype. This chain connects TRBV6-1 to TRBJ2-7, with 10 bases that match TRBD2. V gave up 5 bases and J gave up 6 bases; unmatched junction bases: 7. CDR3 length: 14 residues. CDR1 is MNHNS, CDR2 SASEGT, per germline. The CDR3 DNA reads as TGTGCCAGCAGTCCTCAGCGGGAGGGCCTCGAGCAGTACTTC. Amino acid sequence: CASSPQREGLEQYF.

In its sample, this clonotype was seen a few times. This chain links TRBV6-5 with TRBJ2-1, with D unclear. The V gene lost 4 bases and the J gene lost 5 bases, with 9 bases spanning the gap. CDR3 size: 13 residues. CDR1 is MNHEY and CDR2 is SVGAGI in the germline V gene. In nucleotides, the CDR3 is TGTGCCAGCAGTTCTATAATGGACAATGAGCAGTTCTTC. Translating gives CASSSIMDNEQFF.

This chain uses TRBV4-1 with TRBJ2-1, with TRBD1 identical over 7 bases. Per the germline V gene, CDR1 is MGHRA and CDR2 is YSYEKL. The V gene end was trimmed by 0 bases and the J gene end by 7 bases; junction bases not matched to a gene: 6. CDR3 length: 15 residues. The CDR3 sequence is CASSQDMDRRNEQFF. The CDR3 nucleotides are TGCGCCAGCAGCCAAGATATGGACAGGAGGAATGAGCAGTTCTTC.

This clonotype was observed a few times. The rearrangement links TRBV4-1 to TRBJ2-7; possible D gene TRBD1, 5 bases. Germline V CDR1 and CDR2: MGHRA, YSYEKL. The CDR3 is made up of 14 amino acids. Between the trimmed V and J ends, which lost 0 bases and 3 bases, there was a span of 9 bases. CDR3 nucleotide sequence: TGCGCCAGCAGCCAAGATCTACAGGTCTACGAGCAGTACTTC. Amino acid sequence: CASSQDLQVYEQYF.

This clonotype was observed a few times. This sequence joins TRBV11-2 and TRBJ2-3; D gene unclear. The CDR3 loop spans 12 amino acids. Trimming left V 6 bases short and J 6 bases short, with 10 bases between. Per germline, CDR1 SGHAT and CDR2 FQNNGV. The CDR3 reads CASSRLDDTQYF. The CDR3 DNA sequence: TGTGCCAGCAGTCGACTCGACGATACGCAGTATTTT.

This clonotype was counted at least ten times. V and J are TRBV10-3 and TRBJ2-1; 7 positions match TRBD2. This CDR3 is built from 13 residues. Germline V CDR1 and CDR2: ENHRY, SYGVKD. V trimming: 3 bases; J trimming: 10 bases; junction bases outside the gene matches: 6. This chain's CDR3 is CAISDPTSPEQFF. The CDR3 bases are TGTGCCATCAGTGATCCGACTAGCCCGGAGCAGTTCTTC.

This clonotype has a handful of counts. V is TRBV27 and J is TRBJ2-7, with D unclear. Per germline, CDR1 MNHEY and CDR2 SMNVEV (reference sequence). With 8 bases removed from V and 7 bases from J, the gap between germline ends came to 18 bases. This CDR3 is 13 amino acids long. The CDR3 bases are TGTGCCAGCTCATCAATGACGGTTGGAGAGCAGTACTTC. It encodes CASSSMTVGEQYF.

The chain carries TRBV4-2 and TRBJ2-1, with 7 bases fitting TRBD2. J lost 4 bases, V lost 8 bases, and 11 bases had no gene match. The germline CDR1 and CDR2 sequences are LGHNA and YNFKEQ. This CDR3 region has 15 residues. The DNA for the CDR3 is TGTGCCAGCGGTCTGGGAGGGTGGGGGTACAATGAGCAGTTCTTC. Its translation: CASGLGGWGYNEQFF.